This T cell receptor (beta chain) was captured in a study of spatial heterogeneity in lung cancer. Time point described: sample taken at primary tumor resection. Unsorted whole RNA from tumor, nontumor lung or frozen PBMC underwent sequencing. Samples were donated by 72 untreated early-stage non-small cell lung cancer patients. Unique molecular identifiers, one per molecule, were present on every TCR cDNA molecule. TCRdb called the 5' RACE reads again in MiXCR, with one record for every CDR3 protein. The sample includes roughly 60,000 distinct CDR3 sequences, more than 7% seen only once; the top ten take about 16%. This clonotype was recorded a few times. The TCR sequence derives from a female donor with early-stage non-small cell lung cancer. The material was PBMCs, obtained at surgery.

CDR3 protein: CASSFQGSQYF. The CDR3 DNA is TGTGCCAGCAGTTTTCAGGGATCGCAGTATTTT. The chain carries TRBV28 and TRBJ2-3, with D possibly being TRBD1 (5 bases). V shed 3 bases and J shed 10 bases, with 8 bases lying between them. CDR3 length equals 11 residues. CDR1 MDHEN and CDR2 SYDVKM come from the germline V gene.